This TCR beta chain was recovered during a study of blood T cell repertoires in COVID-19. Trimming took off 4 bases at V and 1 base at J, with 17 bases between the two ends. The germline CDR1 and CDR2 sequences are SGHDT and YYEEEE. There are 16 residues in the CDR3. In the authors' methods: Nucleated cell number was recorded as an estimate derived from reference gene primer amplification. The assay was immunoSEQ multiplex PCR, and TCRdb's table has in-frame clones only and misses some. The D gene and trimming were derived from the DNA, and the V and J assignments and clone size from that table. The table has roughly 120,000 clones, around 78% seen once.

Sequenced input: peripheral blood. The chain links TRBV5-6 to TRBJ2-5, with a possible D match to TRBD1 (5 bases). This TCR was sampled from a man aged 25 to 40 with acute or convalescent COVID-19. CDR3 amino acids: CASSLTPGLSQETQYF. CDR3 bases: TGTGCCAGCAGCCTAACCCCAGGGTTGAGCCAAGAGACCCAGTACTTC. Full variable domain (remainder filled in from reference TRBV5-6 and TRBJ2-5): DAGVTQSPTHLIKTRGQQVTLRCSPKSGHDTVSWYQQALGQGPQFIFQYYEEEERQRGNFPDRFSGHQFPNYSSELNVNALLLGDSALYLCASSLTPGLSQETQYFGPGTRLLVL.